This T cell receptor (beta chain) was captured by sequencing in a study of a mutant IDH1 vaccine in newly diagnosed glioma. Turning to the study itself: Radiotherapy, temozolomide, or both had been given previously, and both were given to most. Points from the study as a whole: Seemingly, top peripheral T cell clonotype changes bore no relation to pseudoprogression.

The assay was immunoSEQ multiplex PCR, and TCRdb's table has in-frame clones only and misses some. Here the sample spans tens of thousands of clones, 91% being singletons. The sample's time point: baseline, week 1 (first vaccination visit). As to treatment: pre-vaccination baseline after standard-of-care therapy. The CDR3 extends over 14 amino acids. The V segment lost 0 bases and the J segment 9 bases; nucleotides outside the gene matches: 3. Germline values: CDR1 SGHRS, CDR2 YFSETQ. Remarks on this clone: The target antigen is unknown.

The TCR sequence derives from a man aged 45 to 65 with glioma. This sequence joins TRBV5-1 and TRBJ2-1; the match to TRBD1 covers 10 bases. The specimen comprised PBMCs, sampled from a glioma patient treated with radiotherapy, temozolomide or both. CDR3 nucleotide sequence: TGCGCCAGCAGCTTGGGACAGGGGGCAAGTGAGCAGTTCTTC. It is translated as CASSLGQGASEQFF.